The clone carrying this TCR beta chain was recorded many times. Its specificity is not known. V was pared by 6 bases and J by 4 bases, with 5 bases of the junction left unmatched. Germline V gives CDR1 MNHEY, CDR2 SMNVEV (reference sequence). This CDR3 has 14 amino acids. Carrying unique molecular identifiers, the cDNA also gained a universal primer site through template switching. TCRdb reanalysed the 5' RACE reads using MiXCR and keeps one entry per CDR3 protein. This sample yields roughly 230,000 distinct CDR3 sequences, of which about 8.3% are seen a single time; 3% to 3.5% belongs to the top ten. The source of the sample is a study of identical twins. Whole-study findings and limits: Cross-sectional statistics, not tracking of the same donors, supported the conclusions. Because invariant MAIT and iNKT cells could be present, zero-insertion analyses could be partly confounded.

This same sample was also taken into another study, of yellow fever vaccine responses in identical twins. That report adds: Reportedly, twins showed a vaccine T cell response that looked partly convergent and partly personalized.

This sequence joins TRBV27 and TRBJ1-5; 8 bases fit TRBD1. Material: CD8+ T cells sorted from blood. The sequence derives from a woman aged 18 to 35 in good health. As DNA, the CDR3 is TGTGCCAGCAGCCCCCGGGACAGGAATCAGCCCCAGCATTTT. This encodes CASSPRDRNQPQHF.